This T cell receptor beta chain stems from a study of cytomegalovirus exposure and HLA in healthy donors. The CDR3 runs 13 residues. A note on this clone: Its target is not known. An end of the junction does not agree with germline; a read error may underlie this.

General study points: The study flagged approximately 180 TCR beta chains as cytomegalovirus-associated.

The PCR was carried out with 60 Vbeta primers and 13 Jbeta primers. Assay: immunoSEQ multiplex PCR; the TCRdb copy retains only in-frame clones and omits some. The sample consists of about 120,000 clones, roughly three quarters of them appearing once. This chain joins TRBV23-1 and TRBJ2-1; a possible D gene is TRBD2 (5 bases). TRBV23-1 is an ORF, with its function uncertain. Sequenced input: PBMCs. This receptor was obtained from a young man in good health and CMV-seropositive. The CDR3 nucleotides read TGCGCCAGCAGTCAAGTGGCTAGCCAATCTTCGGTCTTC. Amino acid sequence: CASSQVASQSSVF.